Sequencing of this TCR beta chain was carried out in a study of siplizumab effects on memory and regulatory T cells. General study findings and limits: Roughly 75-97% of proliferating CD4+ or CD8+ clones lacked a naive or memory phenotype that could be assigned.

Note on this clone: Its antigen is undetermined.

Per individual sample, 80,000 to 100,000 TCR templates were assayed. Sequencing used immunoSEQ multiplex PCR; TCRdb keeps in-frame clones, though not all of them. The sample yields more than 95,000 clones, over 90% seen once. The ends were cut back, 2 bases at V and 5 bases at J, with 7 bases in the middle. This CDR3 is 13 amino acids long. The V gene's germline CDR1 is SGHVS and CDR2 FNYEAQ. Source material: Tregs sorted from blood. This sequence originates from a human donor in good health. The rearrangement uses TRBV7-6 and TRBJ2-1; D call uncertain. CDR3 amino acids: CASSLSLDNEQFF. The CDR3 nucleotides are TGTGCCAGCAGCTTATCGCTGGACAATGAGCAGTTCTTC.